The 30 T cell receptor beta chains in this list originate from one sample, sequenced in a study of cytomegalovirus exposure and HLA in healthy donors. The PCR employed 60 Vbeta primers together with 13 Jbeta primers. Libraries were prepared by immunoSEQ multiplex PCR; TCRdb keeps only in-frame clonotypes and omits some of them. The repertoire holds roughly 140,000 clones, almost 85% seen once, with approximately 9.7% in the top ten. The sequencing sample was made of PBMCs. The receptors come from a woman aged 55 to 70 in good health and CMV-seropositive.

The chain links TRBV10-3 to TRBJ2-2; 8 bases line up with TRBD1. The ends lost 4 bases at V and 0 bases at J; junction bases unmatched: 4. Germline V gene lookup returns CDR1 ENHRY and CDR2 SYGVKD. CDR3 size: 16 residues. The CDR3 loop is CAISASQGANTGELFF. DNA for the CDR3: TGTGCCATCAGTGCTTCACAGGGGGCGAACACCGGGGAGCTGTTTTTT.

The genes are TRBV29-1 and TRBJ2-7; 9 nucleotides match TRBD2. The CDR3 has 13 residues. The J segment lost 7 bases and the V segment lost 0 bases, leaving 4 bases of the junction unmatched. Germline CDR1 and CDR2: SQVTM and ANQGSEA. CDR3: CSVEDSLAGEQYF. Written as DNA, the CDR3 is TGCAGCGTTGAAGATAGCCTAGCGGGAGAGCAGTACTTC.

The chain links TRBV28 to TRBJ1-1; D unresolved. Between the trimmed V and J ends, which lost 6 bases and 0 bases, there was a span of 11 bases. CDR3 length: 14 amino acids. Germline lookup yields CDR1 MDHEN and CDR2 SYDVKM. In DNA, the CDR3 is TGTGCCAGCAGCGCTCTTACTTTGAACACTGAAGCTTTCTTT. Translation gives CASSALTLNTEAFF.

This clone was detected only a few times. Here the CDR3 reads CASRAPDRVGEQYF. CDR3 sequence (DNA): TGTGCCAGCAGAGCCCCGGACAGGGTGGGCGAGCAGTACTTC. This chain links TRBV6-5 with TRBJ2-7, with 8 positions matching TRBD1. V was pared by 6 bases and J by 6 bases, with 10 bases of the junction left unmatched. Germline V gene lookup returns CDR1 MNHEY and CDR2 SVGAGI. CDR3 length: 14 amino acids.

The gene calls are TRBV7-2 and TRBJ2-3; weak D call: TRBD2 (6 bases). V was pared by 1 base and J by 5 bases, with 10 bases between. This CDR3 is 14 amino acids long. CDR1 SGHTA and CDR2 FQGNSA come from the germline V gene. This CDR3 is CASSLEYGRDTQYF. In nucleotides, the CDR3 is TGTGCCAGCAGCTTAGAATACGGGAGAGATACGCAGTATTTT.

The chain carries TRBV25-1 and TRBJ1-2, with 11 bases identical to TRBD1. Trimming cost V 4 bases and J 4 bases; bases outside gene matches: 5. Germline V gives CDR1 MGHDK, CDR2 SYGVNS. The length of the CDR3 is 15 residues. The CDR3 DNA reads as TGTGCCAGCAGTGGGACAGGGGGCGTAAGCTATGGCTACACCTTC. Translation: CASSGTGGVSYGYTF.

The chain is built from TRBV11-3 and TRBJ1-1, with D uncertain. The germline V and J ends were trimmed by 5 bases and 4 bases, with 11 bases remaining between them. The CDR3 has 13 residues. Germline V gives CDR1 SGHNT, CDR2 YENEEA. In DNA, the CDR3 is TGTGCCAGCAGCCCGGGGATAGTCACTGAAGCTTTCTTT. It is translated as CASSPGIVTEAFF.

The chain uses TRBV7-9 and TRBJ2-5; 7 nucleotides align to TRBD2. V trimming: 1 base; J trimming: 3 bases; junction bases outside the gene matches: 11. CDR3 size: 17 residues. From germline, CDR1 is SEHNR and CDR2 FQNEAQ (reference sequence). CDR3 in DNA: TGTGCCAGCAGCTTAGGAAGTTTGGCTAGCGGAAAAGAGACCCAGTACTTC. As protein: CASSLGSLASGKETQYF.

The V gene is TRBV4-3, the J gene TRBJ2-3, with a weak D call TRBD1 (5 bases). In germline, CDR1 is LGHNA, CDR2 YSLEER. Trimming pared 4 bases from V and 1 base from J, leaving 12 bases between. This CDR3 has 15 amino acids. Here the CDR3 reads CASSPTTRGTDTQYF. The CDR3 coding sequence is TGCGCCAGCAGCCCTACAACCAGGGGCACAGATACGCAGTATTTT.

The chain uses TRBV21-1 and TRBJ2-3; TRBD2 is the table's D call, not checked against the DNA. TRBV21-1 is a pseudogene locus. There are 15 residues in the CDR3. CDR3 protein: CASSFLLAGLDTQYF. The CDR3 nucleotides are TGTGCCAGCAGTTTTTTACTAGCGGGATTGGATACGCAGTATTTT.

This clone has more than one count but fewer than ten. CDR3 sequence (DNA): TGTGCTAGTGGGGAGGGGATGAACACTGAAGCTTTCTTT. Its translation is CASGEGMNTEAFF. The rearrangement joins TRBV12-5 to TRBJ1-1; TRBD1 might be the D (5 bases). The CDR3 runs 13 residues. Germline V gene lookup returns CDR1 LGHNT and CDR2 FRNRAP. V gave up 6 bases and J gave up 0 bases, with 8 bases separating them.

The V gene is TRBV18, the J gene TRBJ1-1, with no clear D. V shed 3 bases and J shed 1 base, with 6 bases lying between them. CDR1 is KGHSH, CDR2 LQKENI, per germline. This CDR3 comprises 13 residues. CDR3 protein: CASSPVENTEAFF. CDR3 nucleotides: TGTGCCAGCTCACCCGTAGAGAACACTGAAGCTTTCTTT.

V usage is TRBV19 and J usage is TRBJ2-1; 10 bases align to TRBD1. The length of the CDR3 is 13 residues. Germline V gene lookup returns CDR1 LNHDA and CDR2 SQIVND (reference sequence). With V trimmed by 4 bases and J by 8 bases, 2 bases remained unmatched. This CDR3 is CASSTTGGHEQFF. The CDR3 DNA sequence: TGTGCCAGTAGTACGACAGGGGGCCATGAGCAGTTCTTC.

The chain joins TRBV9 to TRBJ2-3, with 10 bases identical to TRBD2. The length of the CDR3 is 17 residues. With V trimmed by 0 bases and J by 3 bases, 7 bases remained unmatched. Looked up from germline, CDR1 is SGDLS and CDR2 is YYNGEE. CDR3 loop: CASSVGASGSRTDTQYF. CDR3 coding DNA: TGTGCCAGCAGCGTAGGGGCTAGCGGGAGTCGGACAGATACGCAGTATTTT.

The V call is TRBV9, the J call TRBJ2-3; D gene unclear. Germline values: CDR1 SGDLS, CDR2 YYNGEE. The CDR3 sequence is 14 residues long. V was cut by 0 bases and J by 2 bases, with 7 bases left in between. The DNA for the CDR3 is TGTGCCAGCAGCGTAGTCCCCCACACAGATACGCAGTATTTT. It yields the protein CASSVVPHTDTQYF.

V and J are TRBV11-2 and TRBJ2-7, with D perhaps matching TRBD2 (5 bases). The CDR3 is 13 residues long. With 1 base removed from V and 6 bases from J, the gap between germline ends came to 10 bases. Germline V gene sequence: CDR1 SGHAT, CDR2 FQNNGV. The CDR3 loop is CASSLGEGFEQYF. CDR3 DNA sequence: TGTGCCAGCAGCTTAGGTGAGGGCTTCGAGCAGTACTTC.

The chain recombines TRBV6-1 with TRBJ2-3, with D maybe TRBD1 (6 bases). Germline V gene data show CDR1 as MNHNS and CDR2 as SASEGT. The CDR3 is 13 residues long. V gave up 2 bases and J gave up 10 bases, with 13 bases separating them. CDR3 bases: TGTGCCAGCAGTGAAAATCGGCAGGGGCCGCAGTATTTT. Protein: CASSENRQGPQYF.

This rearrangement joins TRBV5-1 to TRBJ1-4, with D possibly matching TRBD1 (6 bases). Germline assignment: CDR1 SGHRS and CDR2 YFSETQ. The CDR3 is made up of 16 amino acids. Deletions cut 0 bases from V and 7 bases from J, with 16 bases between. CDR3 sequence reads: CASSLVGQLEGEKLFF. In DNA form, the CDR3 reads TGCGCCAGCAGCTTGGTAGGACAGCTCGAAGGTGAAAAACTGTTTTTT.

The rearrangement uses TRBV27 and TRBJ2-3, with 10 bases aligning to TRBD2. The V gene end was trimmed by 2 bases and the J gene end by 4 bases; junction bases not matched to a gene: 9. Germline V CDR1 and CDR2: MNHEY, SMNVEV (reference sequence). The CDR3 has 17 residues. CDR3 in DNA: TGTGCCAGCAGTTTAATCCCAGCGGGAGGGTTGGCAGATACGCAGTATTTT. It is translated as CASSLIPAGGLADTQYF.

V and J are TRBV7-2 and TRBJ1-1; D may be TRBD1 (6 bases). Trimming removed 2 bases from V and 2 bases from J, with 12 bases in between. The CDR3 consists of 15 residues. The germline gives CDR1 SGHTA, CDR2 FQGNSA. The CDR3 region is CASSLRQVVNTEAFF. The DNA for the CDR3 is TGTGCCAGCAGCTTACGACAGGTCGTTAACACTGAAGCTTTCTTT.

The rearrangement joins TRBV6-5 to TRBJ2-7; D is perhaps TRBD2 (5 bases). This CDR3 spans 13 amino acids. V was cut by 8 bases and J by 3 bases, with 14 bases left in between. Per germline, CDR1 MNHEY and CDR2 SVGAGI. The CDR3 loop is CASRRYQNYEQYF. The DNA of the CDR3 is TGTGCCAGCCGGAGGTACCAGAACTACGAGCAGTACTTC.

CDR3 coding DNA: TGTGCCAGCAGCGACGGCGGTTTCTCTGGAAACACCATATATTTT. Its translation: CASSDGGFSGNTIYF. The J gene is TRBJ1-3, the V gene TRBV6-6; D remains unclear. The CDR3 is 15 amino acids. Germline-derived CDR1 and CDR2 are MNHNY and SVGAGI (reference sequence). The V end was cut by 6 bases, the J end by 0 bases, with 12 bases between.

J is TRBJ2-2 and V is TRBV5-1; D gene uncertain. The V and J ends lost 0 bases and 7 bases respectively, with 4 bases between them. CDR3 size: 12 residues. Germline lookup yields CDR1 SGHRS and CDR2 YFSETQ. CDR3 in amino acids: CASSLVDGELFF. For the CDR3, the DNA is TGCGCCAGCAGCTTGGTAGACGGGGAGCTGTTTTTT.

The CDR3 region is CASVPDGGFNQPQHF. As DNA, the CDR3 is TGTGCCAGCGTCCCCGACGGCGGATTCAATCAGCCCCAGCATTTT. This chain links TRBV6-1 with TRBJ1-5; D is unclear. V gave up 8 bases and J gave up 3 bases, with 17 bases separating them. This CDR3 has 15 residues. Germline V gene lookup returns CDR1 MNHNS and CDR2 SASEGT.

The chain joins TRBV19 to TRBJ2-7, with 7 bases fitting TRBD2. This CDR3 is built from 15 residues. Germline V gene data show CDR1 as LNHDA and CDR2 as SQIVND (reference sequence). The J segment lost 7 bases and the V segment lost 5 bases, leaving 14 bases of the junction unmatched. The CDR3 nucleotides read TGTGCCAGTAGTCAGCGGGACCTCGCCTCGTCTGAGCAGTACTTC. Its protein product is CASSQRDLASSEQYF.

V is TRBV7-2 and J is TRBJ2-7, with D maybe TRBD2 (6 bases). V gave up 1 base and J gave up 3 bases, with 13 bases separating them. The CDR3 extends over 15 amino acids. From germline, CDR1 is SGHTA and CDR2 FQGNSA. The CDR3 nucleotides are TGTGCCAGCAGCTTAGTGGGCTTGGGAGGCTACGAGCAGTACTTC. This translates into CASSLVGLGGYEQYF.

This clone was observed a single time. The chain joins TRBV28 to TRBJ2-3; D not certain. Between the trimmed V and J ends, which lost 10 bases and 11 bases, there was a span of 7 bases. The CDR3 has 8 residues. CDR1 and CDR2 (germline): MDHEN, SYDVKM. Written as DNA, the CDR3 is TGTGCCACGCCGGGGCAGTATTTT. It is translated as CATPGQYF.

The V gene is TRBV6-1, the J gene TRBJ2-2; no reliable D call. This CDR3 has 14 amino acids. Trimming removed 0 bases from V and 4 bases from J, with 6 bases in between. Germline CDR1 is MNHNS and CDR2 is SASEGT. The DNA of the CDR3 is TGTGCCAGCAGTGAAGCGATAGCCACCGGGGAGCTGTTTTTT. It yields the protein CASSEAIATGELFF.

The V gene is TRBV4-2, the J gene TRBJ1-5; 7 nucleotides agree with TRBD1. Unmatched junction bases numbered 5, after V lost 4 bases and J lost 5 bases. The CDR3 has 14 residues. Looked up from germline, CDR1 is LGHNA and CDR2 is YNFKEQ. CDR3 protein: CASSLRDRDQPQHF. In nucleotides, the CDR3 is TGTGCCAGCAGCCTCCGGGACAGAGATCAGCCCCAGCATTTT.

The chain combines TRBV6-6 with TRBJ2-3; D is perhaps TRBD2 (5 bases). Germline V gene data show CDR1 as MNHNY and CDR2 as SVGAGI (reference sequence). V lost 0 bases, J lost 1 base, and 11 bases lay in between. CDR3 length: 16 amino acids. The CDR3 sequence: CASSYSSGGRTDTQYF. The DNA for the CDR3 is TGTGCCAGCAGTTACTCCTCAGGCGGGCGCACAGATACGCAGTATTTT.